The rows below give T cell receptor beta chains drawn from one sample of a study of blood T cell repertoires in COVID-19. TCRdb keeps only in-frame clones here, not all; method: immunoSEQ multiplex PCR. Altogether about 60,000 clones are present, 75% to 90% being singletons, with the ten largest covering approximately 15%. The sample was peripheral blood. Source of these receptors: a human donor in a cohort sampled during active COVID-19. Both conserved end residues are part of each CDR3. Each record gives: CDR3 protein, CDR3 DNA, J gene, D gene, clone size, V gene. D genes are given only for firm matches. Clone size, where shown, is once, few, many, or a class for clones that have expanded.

CDR3: CASSLTGKARGSPLHF; DNA: TGCGCCAGCAGCTTAACAGGGAAGGCCCGGGGTTCACCCCTCCACTTT; J: TRBJ1-6; D: NA; size: few; V: TRBV5-1
CDR3: CASSFLRRSGANVLTF; DNA: TGTGCCAGCAGTTTTTTGAGGAGATCTGGGGCCAACGTCCTGACTTTC; J: TRBJ2-6; D: NA; size: NA; V: TRBV28
CDR3: CASSFGEDNSPLHF; DNA: TGCGCCAGCAGCTTTGGAGAAGATAATTCACCCCTCCACTTT; J: TRBJ1-6; D: NA; size: NA; V: TRBV5-1
CDR3: CASVYSGRGTGELFF; DNA: TGTGCCAGTGTTTATAGCGGTCGTGGCACCGGGGAGCTGTTTTTT; J: TRBJ2-2; D: NA; size: NA; V: TRBV19
CDR3: CASRARQYSKQYF; DNA: TGTGCCAGTAGGGCACGACAGTACTCGAAGCAGTATTTT; J: TRBJ2-3; D: NA; size: once; V: TRBV19
CDR3: CASSLDEYNEQFF; DNA: TGTGCCAGCAGCTTGGACGAGTACAATGAGCAGTTCTTC; J: TRBJ2-1; D: NA; size: NA; V: TRBV5-4
CDR3: CASAGHPNTEAFF; DNA: TGTGCCAGCGCCGGACACCCGAACACTGAAGCTTTCTTT; J: TRBJ1-1; D: NA; size: NA; V: TRBV6-5
CDR3: CASSLATTWLEDTQYF; DNA: TGCGCCAGCAGCTTGGCTACGACATGGCTGGAAGATACGCAGTATTTT; J: TRBJ2-3; D: NA; size: NA; V: TRBV5-1
CDR3: CASSHSDRDNSPLHF; DNA: TGTGCCAGCAGCCACTCGGACAGGGATAATTCACCCCTCCACTTT; J: TRBJ1-6; D: TRBD1; size: few; V: TRBV3-1/TRBV3-2
CDR3: CASSPQGSHIQYF; DNA: TGTGCCAGCAGCCCCCAGGGATCCCACATTCAGTACTTC; J: TRBJ2-4; D: NA; size: NA; V: TRBV3-1/TRBV3-2
CDR3: CASSYSIAYEQYF; DNA: TGTGCCAGCAGTTACTCAATCGCCTACGAGCAGTACTTC; J: TRBJ2-7; D: NA; size: NA; V: TRBV6-5
CDR3: CASSTVLNRGEDLRNTQYF; DNA: TGTGCCAGCAGCACAGTCCTTAACCGGGGGGAGGACCTTCGGAATACGCAGTATTTT; J: TRBJ2-3; D: TRBD2; size: NA; V: TRBV3-1/TRBV3-2
CDR3: CASARETVSNQPQHF; DNA: TGTGCTAGTGCGAGAGAGACAGTGAGCAATCAGCCCCAGCATTTT; J: TRBJ1-5; D: NA; size: NA; V: TRBV12-5
CDR3: CASSGSRNTEAFF; DNA: TGCGCCAGCAGCGGCTCAAGGAACACTGAAGCTTTCTTT; J: TRBJ1-1; D: NA; size: NA; V: TRBV5-1
CDR3: CASSPGQVLYEQYF; DNA: TGTGCCAGCAGCCCCGGACAGGTTCTCTACGAGCAGTACTTC; J: TRBJ2-7; D: TRBD1; size: NA; V: TRBV7-9
CDR3: CASSPRDNPNQPQHF; DNA: TGCGCCAGCAGCCCCCGGGACAACCCTAATCAGCCCCAGCATTTT; J: TRBJ1-5; D: NA; size: NA; V: TRBV4-1
CDR3: CASGLGTAQETQYF; DNA: TGCGCCAGCGGCCTCGGGACAGCACAAGAGACCCAGTACTTC; J: TRBJ2-5; D: TRBD1; size: NA; V: TRBV5-1
CDR3: CASSQDRANTEAFF; DNA: TGTGCCAGCAGCCAAGATAGAGCGAACACTGAAGCTTTCTTT; J: TRBJ1-1; D: NA; size: NA; V: TRBV3-1/TRBV3-2